This TCR beta chain came from a study of blood T cell repertoires in COVID-19. Across the study: Specimens from acute and convalescent COVID-19 originated in the United States, Italy and Spain. PBMCs, B-cell-depleted T cells, or T cells were the source of the cDNA or gDNA that made up the material.

Germline CDR1 and CDR2: MDHEN and SYDVKM. This CDR3 region has 16 residues. Followed longitudinally, the Seattle patients had been enrolled during active infection. TCRdb's table, derived via immunoSEQ multiplex PCR, lists solely in-frame clones and lacks some. The sample has approximately 280,000 clones, around 84% seen once. A word on this clone: At one of its ends the junction is not consistent with the germline gene, which may arise from a read error.

This chain joins TRBV28 and TRBJ1-2; TRBD1 matches at 9 bases. This TCR was sampled from a human donor with COVID-19, enrolled during active disease. The donor label of this sample is uncertain. Sequencing was carried out using peripheral blood. In nucleotides, the CDR3 is TGTGCCAGCAGTTTATCTTGGGACAGGGACGACTATGGCTACGCCTTC. It is translated as CASSLSWDRDDYGYAF.